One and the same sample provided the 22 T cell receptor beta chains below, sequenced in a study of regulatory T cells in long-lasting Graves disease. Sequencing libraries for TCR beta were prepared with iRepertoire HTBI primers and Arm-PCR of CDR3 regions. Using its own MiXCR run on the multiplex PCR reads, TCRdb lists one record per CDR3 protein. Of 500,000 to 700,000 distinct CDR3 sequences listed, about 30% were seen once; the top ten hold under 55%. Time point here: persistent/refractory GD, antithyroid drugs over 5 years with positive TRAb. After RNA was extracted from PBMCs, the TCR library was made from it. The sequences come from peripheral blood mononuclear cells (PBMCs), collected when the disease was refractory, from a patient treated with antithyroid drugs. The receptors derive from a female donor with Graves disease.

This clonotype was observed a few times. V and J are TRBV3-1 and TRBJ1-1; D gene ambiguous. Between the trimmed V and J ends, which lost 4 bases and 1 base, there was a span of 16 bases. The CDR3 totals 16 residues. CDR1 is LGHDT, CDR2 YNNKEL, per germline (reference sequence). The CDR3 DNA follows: TGTGCCAGCAGCCCCCTGGGTGGACTCACGAACACTGAAGCTTTCTTT. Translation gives CASSPLGGLTNTEAFF.

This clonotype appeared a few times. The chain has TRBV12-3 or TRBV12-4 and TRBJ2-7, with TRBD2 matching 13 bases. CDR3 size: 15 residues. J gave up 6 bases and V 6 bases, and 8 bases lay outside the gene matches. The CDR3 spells CASSPGLAGEIEQYF. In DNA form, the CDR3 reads TGTGCCAGCAGCCCCGGACTAGCGGGAGAGATCGAGCAGTACTTC.

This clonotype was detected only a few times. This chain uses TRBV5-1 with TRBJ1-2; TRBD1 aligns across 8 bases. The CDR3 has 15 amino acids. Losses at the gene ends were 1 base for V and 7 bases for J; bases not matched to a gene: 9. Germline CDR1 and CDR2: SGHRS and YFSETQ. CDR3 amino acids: CASSLQGDRPSGYTF. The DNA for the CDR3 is TGCGCCAGCAGCTTGCAAGGGGACAGGCCCTCTGGCTACACCTTC.

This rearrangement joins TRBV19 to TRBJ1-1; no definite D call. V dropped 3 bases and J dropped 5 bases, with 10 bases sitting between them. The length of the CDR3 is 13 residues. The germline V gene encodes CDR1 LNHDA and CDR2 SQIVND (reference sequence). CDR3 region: CASSINPWTEAFF. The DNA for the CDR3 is TGTGCCAGTAGTATTAACCCATGGACTGAAGCTTTCTTT.

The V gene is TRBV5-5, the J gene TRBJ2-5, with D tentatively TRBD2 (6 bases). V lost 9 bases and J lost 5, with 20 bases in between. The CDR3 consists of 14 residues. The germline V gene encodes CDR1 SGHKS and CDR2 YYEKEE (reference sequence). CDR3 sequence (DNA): TGTGCCACCAGGGAGATCGGGAGTACGGAGACCCAGTACTTC. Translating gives CATREIGSTETQYF. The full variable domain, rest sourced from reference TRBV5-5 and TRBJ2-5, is DAGVTQSPTHLIKTRGQQVTLRCSPISGHKSVSWYQQVLGQGPQFIFQYYEKEERGRGNFPDRFSARQFPNYSSELNVNALLLGDSALYLCATREIGSTETQYFGPGTRLLVL.

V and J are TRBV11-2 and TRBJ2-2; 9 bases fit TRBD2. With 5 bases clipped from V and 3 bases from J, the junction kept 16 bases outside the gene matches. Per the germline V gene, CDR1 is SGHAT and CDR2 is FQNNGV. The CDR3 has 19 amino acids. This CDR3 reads CASSTGGSSGKRDTGELFF. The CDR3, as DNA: TGTGCCAGCAGCACAGGCGGGTCTAGCGGGAAGAGGGACACCGGGGAGCTGTTTTTT.

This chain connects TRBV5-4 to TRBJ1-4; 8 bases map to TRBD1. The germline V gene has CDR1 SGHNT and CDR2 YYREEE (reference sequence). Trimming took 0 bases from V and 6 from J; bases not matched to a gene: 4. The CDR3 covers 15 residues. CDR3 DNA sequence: TGTGCCAGCAGCTTGGCCGGACAGGGTGATGAAAAACTGTTTTTT. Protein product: CASSLAGQGDEKLFF.

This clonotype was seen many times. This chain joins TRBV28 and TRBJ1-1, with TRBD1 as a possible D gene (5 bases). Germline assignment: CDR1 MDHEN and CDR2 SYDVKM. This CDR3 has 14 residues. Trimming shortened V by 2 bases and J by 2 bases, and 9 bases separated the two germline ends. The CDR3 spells CASSLRQFNTEAFF. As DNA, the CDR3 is TGTGCCAGCAGTTTAAGACAGTTCAACACTGAAGCTTTCTTT. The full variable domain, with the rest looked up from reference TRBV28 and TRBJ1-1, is DVKVTQSSRYLVKRTGEKVFLECVQDMDHENMFWYRQDPGLGLRLIYFSYDVKMKEKGDIPEGYSVSREKKERFSLILESASTNQTSMYLCASSLRQFNTEAFFGQGTRLTVV.

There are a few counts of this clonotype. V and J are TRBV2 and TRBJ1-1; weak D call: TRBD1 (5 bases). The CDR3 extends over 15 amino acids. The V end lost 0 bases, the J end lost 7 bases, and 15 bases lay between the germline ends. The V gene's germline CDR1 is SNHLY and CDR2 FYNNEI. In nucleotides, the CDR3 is TGTGCCAGCAGTGAAGCCCCCGGGGGGTGGGGTGAAGCTTTCTTT. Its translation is CASSEAPGGWGEAFF. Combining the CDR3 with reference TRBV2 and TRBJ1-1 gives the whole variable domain EPEVTQTPSHQVTQMGQEVILRCVPISNHLYFYWYRQILGQKVEFLVSFYNNEISEKSEIFDDQFSVERPDGSNFTLKIRSTKLEDSAMYFCASSEAPGGWGEAFFGQGTRLTVV.

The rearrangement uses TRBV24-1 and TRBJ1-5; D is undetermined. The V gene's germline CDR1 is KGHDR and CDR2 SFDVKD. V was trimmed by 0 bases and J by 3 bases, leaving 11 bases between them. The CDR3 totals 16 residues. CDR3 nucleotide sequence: TGTGCCACCAGTGATTTGTTAAAAGTAGTCAATCAGCCCCAGCATTTT. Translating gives CATSDLLKVVNQPQHF.

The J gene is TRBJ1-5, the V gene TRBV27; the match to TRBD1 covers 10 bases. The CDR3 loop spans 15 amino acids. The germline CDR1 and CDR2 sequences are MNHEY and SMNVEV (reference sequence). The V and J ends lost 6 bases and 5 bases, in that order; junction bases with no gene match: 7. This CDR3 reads CASRETGGADQPQHF. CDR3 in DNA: TGTGCCAGCAGAGAGACAGGGGGCGCCGATCAGCCCCAGCATTTT.

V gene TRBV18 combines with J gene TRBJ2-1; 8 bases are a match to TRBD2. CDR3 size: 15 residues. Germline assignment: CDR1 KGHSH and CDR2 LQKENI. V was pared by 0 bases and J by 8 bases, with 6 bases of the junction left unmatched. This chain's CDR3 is CASSPPSGRGDEQFF. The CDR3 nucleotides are TGTGCCAGCTCACCACCGAGCGGGAGAGGCGATGAGCAGTTCTTC.

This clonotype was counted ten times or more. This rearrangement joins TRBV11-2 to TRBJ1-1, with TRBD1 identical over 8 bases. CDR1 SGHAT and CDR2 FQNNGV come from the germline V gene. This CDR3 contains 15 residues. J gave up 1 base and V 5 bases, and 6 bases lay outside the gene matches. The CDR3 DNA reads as TGTGCCAGCAGCCTCGGACAGGGTCGGAACACTGAAGCTTTCTTT. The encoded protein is CASSLGQGRNTEAFF. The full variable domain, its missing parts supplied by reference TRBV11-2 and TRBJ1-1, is EAGVAQSPRYKIIEKRQSVAFWCNPISGHATLYWYQQILGQGPKLLIQFQNNGVVDDSQLPKDRFSAERLKGVDSTLKIQPAKLEDSAVYLCASSLGQGRNTEAFFGQGTRLTVV.

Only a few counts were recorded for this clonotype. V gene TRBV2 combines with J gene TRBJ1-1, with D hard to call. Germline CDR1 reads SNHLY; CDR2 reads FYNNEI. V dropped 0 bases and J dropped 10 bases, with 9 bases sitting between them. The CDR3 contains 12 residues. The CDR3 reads CASSEAGIGAFF. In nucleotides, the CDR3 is TGTGCCAGCAGTGAAGCGGGTATTGGAGCTTTCTTT.

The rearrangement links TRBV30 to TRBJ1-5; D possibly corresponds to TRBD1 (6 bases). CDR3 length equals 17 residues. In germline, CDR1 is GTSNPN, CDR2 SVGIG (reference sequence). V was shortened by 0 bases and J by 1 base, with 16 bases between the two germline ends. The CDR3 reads CAWSVLGAGVSNQPQHF. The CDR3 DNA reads TGTGCCTGGAGTGTACTGGGGGCGGGTGTCAGCAATCAGCCCCAGCATTTT.

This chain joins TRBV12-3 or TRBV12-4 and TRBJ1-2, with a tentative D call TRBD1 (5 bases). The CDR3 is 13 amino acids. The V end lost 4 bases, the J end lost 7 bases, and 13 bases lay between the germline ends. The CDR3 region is CASSSLGTLGYTF. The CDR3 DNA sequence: TGTGCCAGCAGTTCCCTTGGGACGCTTGGCTACACCTTC.

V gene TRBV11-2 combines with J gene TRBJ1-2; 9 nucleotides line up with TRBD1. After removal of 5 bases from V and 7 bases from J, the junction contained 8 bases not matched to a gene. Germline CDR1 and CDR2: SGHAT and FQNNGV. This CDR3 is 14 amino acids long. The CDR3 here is CASSLGQGGPGYTF. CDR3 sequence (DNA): TGTGCCAGCAGCCTGGGACAGGGAGGACCTGGCTACACCTTC.

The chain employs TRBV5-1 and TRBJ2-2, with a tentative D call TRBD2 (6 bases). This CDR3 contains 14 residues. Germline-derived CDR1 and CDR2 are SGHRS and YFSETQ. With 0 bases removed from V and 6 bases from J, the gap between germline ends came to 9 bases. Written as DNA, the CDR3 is TGCGCCAGCAGCTTGGTAGCGGAGGCCGGGGAGCTGTTTTTT. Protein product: CASSLVAEAGELFF.

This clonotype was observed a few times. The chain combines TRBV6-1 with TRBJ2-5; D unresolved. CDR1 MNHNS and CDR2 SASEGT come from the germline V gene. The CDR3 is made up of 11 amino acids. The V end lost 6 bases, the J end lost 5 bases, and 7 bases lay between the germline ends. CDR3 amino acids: CASRVWETQYF. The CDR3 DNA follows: TGTGCCAGCAGGGTTTGGGAGACCCAGTACTTC.

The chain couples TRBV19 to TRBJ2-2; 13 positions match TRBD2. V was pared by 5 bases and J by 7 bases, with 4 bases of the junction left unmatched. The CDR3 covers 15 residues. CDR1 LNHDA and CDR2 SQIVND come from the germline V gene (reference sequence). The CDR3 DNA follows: TGTGCCAGTAGTCGACTAGCGGGAGGCGTCGGGGAGCTGTTTTTT. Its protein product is CASSRLAGGVGELFF.

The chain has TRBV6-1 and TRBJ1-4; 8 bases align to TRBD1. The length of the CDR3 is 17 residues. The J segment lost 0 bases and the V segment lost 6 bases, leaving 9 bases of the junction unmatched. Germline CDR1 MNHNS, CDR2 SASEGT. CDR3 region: CASSEPQGQATNEKLFF. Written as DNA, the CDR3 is TGTGCCAGCAGCGAGCCTCAGGGACAGGCAACTAATGAAAAACTGTTTTTT.

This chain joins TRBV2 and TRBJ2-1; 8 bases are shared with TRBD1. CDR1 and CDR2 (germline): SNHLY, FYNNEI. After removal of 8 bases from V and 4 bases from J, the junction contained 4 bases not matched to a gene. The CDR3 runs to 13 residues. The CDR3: CASGTGSYNEQFF. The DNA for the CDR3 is TGTGCCAGCGGGACAGGCTCTTACAATGAGCAGTTCTTC.